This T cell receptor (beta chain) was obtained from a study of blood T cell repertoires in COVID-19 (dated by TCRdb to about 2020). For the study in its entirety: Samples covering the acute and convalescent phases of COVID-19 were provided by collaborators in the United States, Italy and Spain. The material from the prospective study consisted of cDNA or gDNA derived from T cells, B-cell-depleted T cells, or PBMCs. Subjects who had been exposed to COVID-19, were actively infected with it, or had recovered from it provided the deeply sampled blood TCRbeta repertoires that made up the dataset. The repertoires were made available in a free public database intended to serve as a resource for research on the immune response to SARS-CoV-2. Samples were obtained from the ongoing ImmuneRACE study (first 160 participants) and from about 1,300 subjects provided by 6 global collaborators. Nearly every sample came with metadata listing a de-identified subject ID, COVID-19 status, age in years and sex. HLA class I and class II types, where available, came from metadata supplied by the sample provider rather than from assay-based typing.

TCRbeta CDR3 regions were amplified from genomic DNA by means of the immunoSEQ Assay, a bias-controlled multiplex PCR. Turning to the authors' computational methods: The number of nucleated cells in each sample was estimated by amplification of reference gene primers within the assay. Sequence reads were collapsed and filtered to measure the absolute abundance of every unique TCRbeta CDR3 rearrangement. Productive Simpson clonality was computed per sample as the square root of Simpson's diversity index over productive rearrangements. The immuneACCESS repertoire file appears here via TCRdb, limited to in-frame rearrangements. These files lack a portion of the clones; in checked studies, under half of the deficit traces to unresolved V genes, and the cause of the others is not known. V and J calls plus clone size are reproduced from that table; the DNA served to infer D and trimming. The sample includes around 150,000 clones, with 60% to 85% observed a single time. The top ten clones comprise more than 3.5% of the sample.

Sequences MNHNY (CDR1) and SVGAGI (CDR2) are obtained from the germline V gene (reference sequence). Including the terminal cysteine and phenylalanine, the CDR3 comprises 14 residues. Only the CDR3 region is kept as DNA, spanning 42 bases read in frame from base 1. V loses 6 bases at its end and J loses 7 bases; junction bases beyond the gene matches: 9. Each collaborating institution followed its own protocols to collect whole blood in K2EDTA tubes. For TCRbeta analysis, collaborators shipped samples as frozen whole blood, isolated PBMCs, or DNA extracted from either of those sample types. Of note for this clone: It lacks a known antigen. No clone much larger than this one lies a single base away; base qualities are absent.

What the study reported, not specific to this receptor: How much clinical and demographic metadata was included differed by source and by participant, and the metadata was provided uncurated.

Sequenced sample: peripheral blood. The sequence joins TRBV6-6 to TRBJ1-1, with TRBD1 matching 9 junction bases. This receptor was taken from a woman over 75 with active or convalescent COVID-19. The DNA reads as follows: TGTGCCAGCAGCGCCGGACAGGGGATGGGTGAAGCTTTCTTT. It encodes CASSAGQGMGEAFF.